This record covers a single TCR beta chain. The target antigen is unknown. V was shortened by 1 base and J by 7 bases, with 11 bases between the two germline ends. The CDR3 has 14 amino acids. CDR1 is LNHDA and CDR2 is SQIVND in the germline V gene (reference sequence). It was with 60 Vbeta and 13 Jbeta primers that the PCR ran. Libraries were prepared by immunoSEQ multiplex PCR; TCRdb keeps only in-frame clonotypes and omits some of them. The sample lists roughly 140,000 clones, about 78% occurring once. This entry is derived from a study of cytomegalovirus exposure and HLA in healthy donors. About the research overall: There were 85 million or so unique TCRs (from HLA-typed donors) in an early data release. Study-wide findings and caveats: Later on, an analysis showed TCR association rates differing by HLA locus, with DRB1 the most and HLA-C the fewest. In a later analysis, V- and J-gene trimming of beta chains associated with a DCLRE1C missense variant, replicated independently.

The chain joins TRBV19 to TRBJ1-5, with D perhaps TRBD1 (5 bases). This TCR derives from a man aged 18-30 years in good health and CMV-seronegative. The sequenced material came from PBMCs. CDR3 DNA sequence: TGTGCCAGTAGTATAGGGAGGGACGGCCAGCCCCAGCATTTT. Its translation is CASSIGRDGQPQHF. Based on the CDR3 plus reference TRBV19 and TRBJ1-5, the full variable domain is DGGITQSPKYLFRKEGQNVTLSCEQNLNHDAMYWYRQDPGQGLRLIYYSQIVNDFQKGDIAEGYSVSREKKESFPLTVTSAQKNPTAFYLCASSIGRDGQPQHFGDGTRLSIL.